Shown below are 18 T cell receptor beta chains from a single sample sequenced in a study of blood T cell repertoires in COVID-19. Data came from immunoSEQ multiplex PCR; TCRdb stores just in-frame clones and leaves some out. This table holds 55,000 to 75,000 clones, about four fifths found once. Sequenced input: peripheral blood. Receptors originate from a human donor in a cohort sampled during active COVID-19.

This clone has just a few counts. This sequence joins TRBV10-1 and TRBJ2-7; TRBD1 matches 7 bases. The germline gives CDR1 WNHNN, CDR2 SYGVQD (reference sequence). Germline trimming cut 6 bases from V and 6 bases from J; bases unmatched to any gene: 11. The CDR3 is made up of 14 amino acids. The CDR3 loop is CASSATHTGAEQYF. CDR3 coding DNA: TGCGCCAGCAGCGCGACGCACACAGGGGCCGAGCAGTACTTC.

The V call is TRBV7-2, the J call TRBJ2-7; perhaps TRBD1 as D (6 bases). The CDR3 consists of 13 residues. The V gene's germline CDR1 is SGHTA and CDR2 FQGNSA. V was shortened by 4 bases and J by 3 bases, with 10 bases between the two germline ends. The CDR3 DNA reads as TGTGCCAGCAGCTCCCTAGGGGGCTACGAGCAGTACTTC. As protein: CASSSLGGYEQYF.

The genes are TRBV5-1 and TRBJ2-7, with a tentative D call TRBD1 (5 bases). The CDR3 covers 13 residues. From germline, CDR1 is SGHRS and CDR2 YFSETQ. Trimming took off 0 bases at V and 2 bases at J, with 6 bases between the two ends. The CDR3 nucleotides are TGCGCCAGCAGCTTGGAGGGGACCTACGAGCAGTACTTC. Translating it yields CASSLEGTYEQYF.

The chain carries TRBV28 and TRBJ1-5; D uncertain. Trimming cost V 1 base and J 2 bases, with 6 bases left between them. The CDR3 runs to 14 residues. CDR1 is MDHEN and CDR2 is SYDVKM in the germline V gene. The CDR3 protein is CASSLSGGNQPQHF. For the CDR3, the DNA is TGTGCCAGCAGTTTATCCGGTGGCAATCAGCCCCAGCATTTT.

The chain has TRBV3-1 (or the pseudogene TRBV3-2) and TRBJ2-7; 7 bases are shared with TRBD2. The CDR3 spans 18 residues. The ends lost 0 bases at V and 3 bases at J; junction bases unmatched: 14. Looked up from germline, CDR1 is LGHDT and CDR2 is YNNKEL (reference sequence). CDR3 sequence: CASSQDPLLKVAGYEQYF. For the CDR3, the DNA is TGTGCCAGCAGCCAAGATCCCCTCTTAAAGGTAGCGGGCTACGAGCAGTACTTC.

This chain links TRBV7-2 with TRBJ2-3; D is uncertain. The CDR3 is made up of 17 amino acids. Trimming took 1 base from V and 0 from J, leaving 14 bases between them. Germline lookup yields CDR1 SGHTA and CDR2 FQGNSA. CDR3 sequence: CASSLVPRGMSTDTQYF. The CDR3 DNA reads as TGTGCCAGCAGCTTAGTCCCCCGAGGCATGAGCACAGATACGCAGTATTTT.

This clone has just a few counts. CDR3 sequence (DNA): TGTGCCAGCAGCTCGACAGGGGGCACACCTGAAGCTTTCTTT. Its protein is CASSSTGGTPEAFF. This chain joins TRBV7-9 and TRBJ1-1, with 10 nucleotides matching TRBD1. The V segment lost 4 bases and the J segment 6 bases; nucleotides outside the gene matches: 5. CDR3 length: 14 amino acids. Germline CDR1 is SEHNR and CDR2 is FQNEAQ (reference sequence).

This clone was counted a single time. The chain employs TRBV9 and TRBJ2-1, with D possibly being TRBD1 (7 bases). Trimming took off 0 bases at V and 1 base at J, with 14 bases between the two ends. The CDR3 is 17 amino acids. Germline values: CDR1 SGDLS, CDR2 YYNGEE. As DNA, the CDR3 is TGTGCCAGCAGCGTAGCCCCGCAGGGGGGATCCTACAATGAGCAGTTCTTC. It specifies CASSVAPQGGSYNEQFF.

The CDR3 sequence is CASSSRDIQYF. CDR3 bases: TGTGCCAGCAGTTCCAGGGACATTCAGTACTTC. The V call is TRBV6-6, the J call TRBJ2-4, with TRBD1 as a possible D gene (5 bases). The CDR3 consists of 11 residues. CDR1 MNHNY and CDR2 SVGAGI come from the germline V gene (reference sequence). V was clipped by 4 bases and J by 8 bases, with 6 bases between them.

The chain carries TRBV19 and TRBJ1-1; maybe TRBD1 (6 bases). The CDR3 consists of 16 residues. Germline values: CDR1 LNHDA, CDR2 SQIVND (reference sequence). V gave up 6 bases and J gave up 1 base, with 18 bases separating them. The CDR3 sequence is CASSSTLGQWNTEAFF. CDR3 bases: TGTGCCAGTAGCAGTACCCTTGGACAGTGGAACACTGAAGCTTTCTTT.

This sequence joins TRBV7-8 and TRBJ1-6; possibly TRBD1 for D (6 bases). V was cut by 1 base and J by 6 bases, with 10 bases left in between. Germline assignment: CDR1 SGHVS and CDR2 FQNEAQ. This CDR3 region has 15 residues. The CDR3 sequence: CASSLGSDSNSPLHF. CDR3 coding DNA: TGTGCCAGCAGCTTAGGTTCGGACAGTAATTCACCCCTCCACTTT. Variable domain in full (rest from reference TRBV7-8 and TRBJ1-6): GAGVSQSPRYKVAKRGQDVALRCDPISGHVSLFWYQQALGQGPEFLTYFQNEAQLDKSGLPSDRFFAERPEGSVSTLKIQRTQQEDSAVYLCASSLGSDSNSPLHFGNGTRLTVT.

The chain has TRBV30 and TRBJ2-7; TRBD2 matches at 10 bases. The J segment lost 0 bases and the V segment lost 0 bases, leaving 8 bases of the junction unmatched. The CDR3 is 17 residues long. The germline V gene has CDR1 GTSNPN and CDR2 SVGIG (reference sequence). CDR3 in amino acids: CAWSVPRASGSSYEQYF. For the CDR3, the DNA is TGTGCCTGGAGTGTACCTCGGGCTAGCGGGAGCTCCTACGAGCAGTACTTC.

The chain links TRBV20-1 to TRBJ2-3; perhaps TRBD2 as D (5 bases). CDR1 is DFQATT and CDR2 is SNEGSKA in the germline V gene (reference sequence). The V gene lost 7 bases and the J gene lost 3 bases, with 8 bases spanning the gap. The CDR3 runs 11 residues. CDR3 in DNA: TGCAGTGTTCCGGGAACAGATACGCAGTATTTT. Protein: CSVPGTDTQYF.

In its sample, this clone was seen once. The CDR3 nucleotides are TGCGCCACTTCCGAAACTAGCGCGGCCTACAATGAGCAGTTCTTC. Its protein product is CATSETSAAYNEQFF. The chain is built from TRBV10-2 and TRBJ2-1; 7 bases map to TRBD2. The CDR3 has 15 amino acids. Germline V gene sequence: CDR1 WSHSY, CDR2 SAAADI. V was pared by 10 bases and J by 2 bases, with 11 bases of the junction left unmatched.

This chain connects TRBV6-1 to TRBJ2-7; 10 nucleotides match TRBD2. CDR1 is MNHNS, CDR2 SASEGT, per germline. Trimming at V came to 0 bases and at J to 13 bases, leaving 6 bases not matched to a gene. This CDR3 spans 13 amino acids. This CDR3 is CASSEAQAGGPYF. CDR3 in DNA: TGTGCCAGCAGTGAAGCTCAAGCGGGAGGGCCATACTTC.

The V call is TRBV18, the J call TRBJ1-1; 8 bases match TRBD1. With 4 bases clipped from V and 2 bases from J, the junction kept 15 bases outside the gene matches. Germline CDR1 is KGHSH and CDR2 is LQKENI. The CDR3 contains 18 residues. The CDR3 loop reads CASSLTTIGQGRNTEAFF. DNA for the CDR3: TGTGCCAGCTCACTTACAACAATAGGACAGGGAAGAAACACTGAAGCTTTCTTT.

V is TRBV7-9 and J is TRBJ2-2; 12 nucleotides match TRBD2. CDR1 is SEHNR and CDR2 is FQNEAQ in the germline V gene (reference sequence). The V and J ends lost 3 bases and 6 bases, in that order; junction bases with no gene match: 5. This CDR3 region has 16 residues. As DNA, the CDR3 is TGTGCCAGCAGCTTCAGACTAGCGGGAGACCCCGGGGAGCTGTTTTTT. Translating gives CASSFRLAGDPGELFF.

The CDR3 DNA reads TGTGCCACCATGGCTAGCGGCACCTACGAGCAGTACTTC. Protein sequence: CATMASGTYEQYF. The J gene is TRBJ2-7, the V gene TRBV15; 7 nucleotides match TRBD2. The CDR3 covers 13 residues. V was clipped by 7 bases and J by 2 bases; unmatched bases: 5. The germline V gene has CDR1 LNHNV and CDR2 YYDKDF (reference sequence).